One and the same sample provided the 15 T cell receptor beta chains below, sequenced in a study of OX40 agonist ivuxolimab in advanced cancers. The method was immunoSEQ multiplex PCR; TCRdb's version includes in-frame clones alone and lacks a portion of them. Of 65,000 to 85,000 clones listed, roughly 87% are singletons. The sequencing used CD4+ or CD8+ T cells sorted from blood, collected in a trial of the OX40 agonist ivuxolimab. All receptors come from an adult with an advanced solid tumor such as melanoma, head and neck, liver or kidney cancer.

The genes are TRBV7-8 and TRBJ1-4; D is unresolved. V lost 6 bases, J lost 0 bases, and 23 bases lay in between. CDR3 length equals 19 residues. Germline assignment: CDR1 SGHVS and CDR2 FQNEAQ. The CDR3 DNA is TGTGCCAGCAGAGCGAGTCCAGGCTTAGGGCTTGCAACTAATGAAAAACTGTTTTTT. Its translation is CASRASPGLGLATNEKLFF.

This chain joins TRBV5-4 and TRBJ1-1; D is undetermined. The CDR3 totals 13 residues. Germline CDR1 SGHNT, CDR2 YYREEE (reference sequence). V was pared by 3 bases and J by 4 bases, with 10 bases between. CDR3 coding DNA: TGTGCCAGCAGCTCGGACCAGTCCACTGAAGCTTTCTTT. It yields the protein CASSSDQSTEAFF.

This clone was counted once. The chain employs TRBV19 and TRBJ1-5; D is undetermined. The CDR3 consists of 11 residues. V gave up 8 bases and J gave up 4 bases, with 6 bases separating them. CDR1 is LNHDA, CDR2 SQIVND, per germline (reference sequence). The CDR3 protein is CASGVNQPQHF. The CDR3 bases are TGTGCCAGTGGGGTGAATCAGCCCCAGCATTTT.

CDR3: CASSLGAGRTYEQYF. CDR3 nucleotide sequence: TGTGCCAGCAGCCTCGGGGCAGGGAGGACCTACGAGCAGTACTTC. The V call is TRBV7-2, the J call TRBJ2-7; D may be TRBD2 (6 bases). CDR3 length: 15 residues. Germline CDR1 is SGHTA and CDR2 is FQGNSA. Trimming removed 5 bases at V and 2 bases at J, with 16 bases between.

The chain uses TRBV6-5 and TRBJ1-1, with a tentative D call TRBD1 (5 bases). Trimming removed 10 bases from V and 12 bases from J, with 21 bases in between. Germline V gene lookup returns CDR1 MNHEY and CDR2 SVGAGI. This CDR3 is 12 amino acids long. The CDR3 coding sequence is TGTGCCACCCTCTCCGACAGTCCCTCACCTTTCTTT. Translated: CATLSDSPSPFF.

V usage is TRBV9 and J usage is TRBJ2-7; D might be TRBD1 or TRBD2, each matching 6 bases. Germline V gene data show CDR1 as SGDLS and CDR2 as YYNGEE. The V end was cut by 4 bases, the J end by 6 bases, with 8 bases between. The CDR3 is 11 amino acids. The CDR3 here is CASSPGAEQYF. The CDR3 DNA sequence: TGTGCCAGCAGCCCGGGGGCCGAGCAGTACTTC. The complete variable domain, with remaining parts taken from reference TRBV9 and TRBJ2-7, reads DSGVTQTPKHLITATGQRVTLRCSPRSGDLSVYWYQQSLDQGLQFLIQYYNGEERAKGNILERFSAQQFPDLHSELNLSSLELGDSALYFCASSPGAEQYFGPGTRLTVT.

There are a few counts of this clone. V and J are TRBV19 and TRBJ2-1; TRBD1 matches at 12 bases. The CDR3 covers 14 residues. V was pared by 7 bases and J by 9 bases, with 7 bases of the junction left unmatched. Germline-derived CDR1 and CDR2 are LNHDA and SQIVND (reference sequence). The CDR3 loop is CASTPGQGAGEQFF. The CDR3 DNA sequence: TGTGCCAGTACTCCGGGACAGGGGGCTGGTGAGCAGTTCTTC.

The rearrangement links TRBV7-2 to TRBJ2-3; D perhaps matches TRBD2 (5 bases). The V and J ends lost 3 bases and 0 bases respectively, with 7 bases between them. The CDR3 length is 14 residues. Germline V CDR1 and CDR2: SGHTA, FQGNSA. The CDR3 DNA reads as TGTGCCAGCAGCTTCAGGACTAGCACAGATACGCAGTATTTT. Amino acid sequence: CASSFRTSTDTQYF.

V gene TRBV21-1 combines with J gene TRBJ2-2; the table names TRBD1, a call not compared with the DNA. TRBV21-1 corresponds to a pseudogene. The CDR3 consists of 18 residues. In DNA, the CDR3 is TGTGCCAGCAGCAATCCCCAGACACAGGGGGCGAACACCGGGGAGCTGTTTTTT. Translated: CASSNPQTQGANTGELFF.

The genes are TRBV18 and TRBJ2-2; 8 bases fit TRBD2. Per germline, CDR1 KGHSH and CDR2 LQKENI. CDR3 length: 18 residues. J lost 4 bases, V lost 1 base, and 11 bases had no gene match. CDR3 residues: CASSPLLAGGGITGELFF. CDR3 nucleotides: TGTGCCAGCTCACCACTTCTGGCGGGGGGCGGAATCACCGGGGAGCTGTTTTTT.

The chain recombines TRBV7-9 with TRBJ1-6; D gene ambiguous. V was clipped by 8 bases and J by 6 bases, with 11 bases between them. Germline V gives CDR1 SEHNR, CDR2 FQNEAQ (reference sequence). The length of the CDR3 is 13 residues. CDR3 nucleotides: TGTGCCAGCTCGGAGGCAGGTAATTCACCCCTCCACTTT. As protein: CASSEAGNSPLHF.

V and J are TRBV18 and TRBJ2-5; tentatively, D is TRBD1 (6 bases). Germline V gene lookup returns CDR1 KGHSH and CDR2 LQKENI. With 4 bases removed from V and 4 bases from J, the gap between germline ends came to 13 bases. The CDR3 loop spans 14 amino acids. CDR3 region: CASSRGQTGETQYF. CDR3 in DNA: TGTGCCAGCTCACGCGGACAGACGGGAGAGACCCAGTACTTC.

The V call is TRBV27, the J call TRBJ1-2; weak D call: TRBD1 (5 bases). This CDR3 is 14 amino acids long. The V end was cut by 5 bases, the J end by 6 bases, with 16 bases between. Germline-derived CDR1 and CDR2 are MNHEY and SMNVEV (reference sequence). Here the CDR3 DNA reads TGTGCCAGCAGTGTACACAGGTATTCGGATGGCTACACCTTC. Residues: CASSVHRYSDGYTF.

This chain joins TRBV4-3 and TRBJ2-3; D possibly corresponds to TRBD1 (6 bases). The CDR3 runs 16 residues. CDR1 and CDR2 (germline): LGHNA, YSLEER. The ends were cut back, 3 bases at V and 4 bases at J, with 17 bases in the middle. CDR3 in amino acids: CASSHDLQGMADTQYF. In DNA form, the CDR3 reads TGCGCCAGCAGCCATGACCTACAGGGTATGGCAGATACGCAGTATTTT.

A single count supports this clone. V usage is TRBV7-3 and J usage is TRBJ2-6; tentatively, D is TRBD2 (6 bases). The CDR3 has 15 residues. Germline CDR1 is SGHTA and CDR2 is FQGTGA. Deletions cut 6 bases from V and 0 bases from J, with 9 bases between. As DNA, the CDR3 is TGTGCCAGCAGGAGGGACTTCTCTGGGGCCAACGTCCTGACTTTC. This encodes CASRRDFSGANVLTF. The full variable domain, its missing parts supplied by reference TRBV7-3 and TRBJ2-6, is GAGVSQTPSNKVTEKGKYVELRCDPISGHTALYWYRQSLGQGPEFLIYFQGTGAADDSGLPNDRFFAVRPEGSVSTLKIQRTERGDSAVYLCASRRDFSGANVLTFGAGSRLTVL.